In its sample, the clone carrying this TCR beta chain was seen a few times. This sample is part of a study of blood T cell repertoires in COVID-19. CDR1 is SEHNR and CDR2 is FQNEAQ in the germline V gene (reference sequence). The CDR3 is 14 residues long. Deletions cut 5 bases from V and 7 bases from J, with 14 bases between. Clones were sequenced by immunoSEQ multiplex PCR, and TCRdb holds only the in-frame ones, with some missing. Found here are about 150,000 clones, around 90% of them singletons; the top ten hold about 4.7%. The chain employs TRBV7-9 and TRBJ1-4, with TRBD1 as a possible D gene (6 bases). This receptor was obtained from a human donor in a cohort sampled during active COVID-19. Sequenced: peripheral blood. The CDR3 DNA reads TGTGCCAGCAGCCAGGGGTCCCAGGGTGAAAAACTGTTTTTT. This translates into CASSQGSQGEKLFF. The complete variable domain, with remaining parts taken from reference TRBV7-9 and TRBJ1-4, reads DTGVSQNPRHKITKRGQNVTFRCDPISEHNRLYWYRQTLGQGPEFLTYFQNEAQLEKSRLLSDRFSAERPKGSFSTLEIQRTEQGDSAMYLCASSQGSQGEKLFFGSGTQLSVL.